Listed here are 11 T cell receptor beta chains from one sample, sequenced in a study of blood T cell repertoires in COVID-19. Method: immunoSEQ multiplex PCR; TCRdb's copy keeps in-frame clones and lacks some. This sample has about 330,000 clones, with 80% to 95% found just once. Sequencing was done on a sample of PBMCs or T cells enriched from blood (not recorded which). These TCRs come from a woman aged 25 to 39 who had recovered from COVID-19.

This clone is a singleton in its sample. V usage is TRBV9 and J usage is TRBJ2-1; perhaps TRBD2 as D (5 bases). Germline V gene data show CDR1 as SGDLS and CDR2 as YYNGEE. There are 15 residues in the CDR3. Trimming took off 1 base at V and 0 bases at J, with 8 bases between the two ends. The CDR3 DNA follows: TGTGCCAGCAGCGTAATAGGGAGCTCCTACAATGAGCAGTTCTTC. Translating gives CASSVIGSSYNEQFF.

This rearrangement joins TRBV4-1 to TRBJ2-7, with 10 bases lining up with TRBD1. Germline loops: CDR1 MGHRA, CDR2 YSYEKL. J was trimmed by 2 bases and V by 4 bases; bases with no gene match: 5. This CDR3 spans 15 amino acids. CDR3 sequence reads: CASSLGQGVAYEQYF. As DNA, the CDR3 is TGCGCCAGCAGCCTCGGACAGGGGGTAGCCTACGAGCAGTACTTC.

The chain combines TRBV7-2 with TRBJ1-6, with D perhaps matching TRBD1 (6 bases). Trimming took off 5 bases at V and 6 bases at J, with 11 bases between the two ends. This CDR3 spans 14 amino acids. Germline loops: CDR1 SGHTA, CDR2 FQGNSA. The CDR3 protein is CASSVDRSNSPLHF. DNA for the CDR3: TGTGCCAGCAGCGTTGACAGGTCTAATTCACCCCTCCACTTT.

V gene TRBV28 combines with J gene TRBJ2-3; TRBD1 matches at 8 bases. The germline gives CDR1 MDHEN, CDR2 SYDVKM. J was trimmed by 7 bases and V by 5 bases; bases with no gene match: 14. The CDR3 totals 16 residues. The DNA of the CDR3 is TGTGCCAGCAGTCCCCATCCAGGGGGCTTTGTAAATACGCAGTATTTT. It is translated as CASSPHPGGFVNTQYF.

The chain has TRBV28 and TRBJ1-5; 9 nucleotides match TRBD1. V lost 6 bases to trimming and J lost 8 bases; unmatched junction nucleotides: 5. The CDR3 is 13 residues long. Per the germline V gene, CDR1 is MDHEN and CDR2 is SYDVKM. In DNA, the CDR3 is TGTGCCAGCAGAACTACAGGGGGCAAGCCCCAGCATTTT. It encodes CASRTTGGKPQHF.

The V and J genes are TRBV14 and TRBJ1-1; 7 bases are shared with TRBD1. CDR1 is SGHDN and CDR2 is FVKESK in the germline V gene. The CDR3 spans 16 residues. Trimming took 5 bases from V and 5 from J; bases not matched to a gene: 14. The CDR3 nucleotides are TGTGCCAGCAGCAGGTCACAGGGGACGAGAGGGACTGAAGCTTTCTTT. Protein: CASSRSQGTRGTEAFF.

There are a few counts of this clone. V and J are TRBV5-6 and TRBJ1-5, with 9 bases lining up with TRBD1. Trimming removed 6 bases from V and 3 bases from J; junction bases left unmatched: 4. In germline, CDR1 is SGHDT, CDR2 YYEEEE. CDR3 length equals 14 residues. In nucleotides, the CDR3 is TGTGCCAGCATAAGGACAGGGGTCAATCAGCCCCAGCATTTT. Amino acids: CASIRTGVNQPQHF.

The chain is built from TRBV28 and TRBJ2-7; tentative D call: TRBD2 (6 bases). Germline V CDR1 and CDR2: MDHEN, SYDVKM. Trimming removed 1 base at V and 2 bases at J, with 12 bases between. The CDR3 is 15 residues long. The CDR3 nucleotides are TGTGCCAGCAGTTTATTCATGGCTAGCGCCTACGAGCAGTACTTC. This gives the protein CASSLFMASAYEQYF.

The DNA for the CDR3 is TGCGCCAGCAGCCAACCCCTCTCCCGGGTCACCAAACTCAATGAGCAGTTCTTC. Translated: CASSQPLSRVTKLNEQFF. This chain joins TRBV5-1 and TRBJ2-1; D is uncertain. V lost 4 bases to trimming and J lost 6 bases, with 26 bases between them. Germline V gene data show CDR1 as SGHRS and CDR2 as YFSETQ. The CDR3 extends over 18 amino acids.

The chain has TRBV7-3 and TRBJ2-7, with 9 bases matching TRBD2. With V trimmed by 1 base and J by 6 bases, 7 bases remained unmatched. Per the germline V gene, CDR1 is SGHTA and CDR2 is FQGTGA. The CDR3 is made up of 15 amino acids. This CDR3 reads CASSLSGGRGTEQYF. CDR3 bases: TGTGCCAGCAGCTTAAGCGGCGGGAGGGGTACCGAGCAGTACTTC.

This chain joins TRBV30 and TRBJ2-2, with 8 bases fitting TRBD2. Per the germline V gene, CDR1 is GTSNPN and CDR2 is SVGIG (reference sequence). The CDR3 runs 13 residues. The trim removed 7 bases at V and 3 bases at J, leaving 4 bases unmatched. Written as DNA, the CDR3 is TGTGCCTACTCGGGGGGGGACACCGGGGAGCTGTTTTTT. This gives the protein CAYSGGDTGELFF.